These 14 T cell receptor beta chains share one sample of origin, sequenced in a study of blood T cell repertoires in COVID-19. The method was immunoSEQ multiplex PCR; TCRdb's version includes in-frame clones alone and lacks a portion of them. The repertoire has some 70,000 clones, roughly 86% of them found once; the top ten carry approximately 0.8%. The source material was peripheral blood. The receptors derive from a woman between 70 and 85 years old with acute or convalescent COVID-19.

In DNA form, the CDR3 reads TGTGCCAGCATCTCATGGGGCGTAATCGATGGCTACACCTTC. Encoded protein: CASISWGVIDGYTF. The V gene is TRBV28, the J gene TRBJ1-2, with D tentatively TRBD1 (5 bases). V shed 7 bases and J shed 6 bases, with 18 bases lying between them. CDR1 and CDR2 from the germline V gene are MDHEN and SYDVKM. The CDR3 has 14 residues.

This clone has more than one count but fewer than ten. V and J are TRBV5-1 and TRBJ2-2, with 10 bases identical to TRBD1. Germline V gene data show CDR1 as SGHRS and CDR2 as YFSETQ. The CDR3 spans 14 residues. Unmatched junction bases numbered 0, after V lost 3 bases and J lost 4 bases. CDR3 sequence (DNA): TGCGCCAGCAGCTGGACAGGGGGCACCGGGGAGCTGTTTTTT. Residues: CASSWTGGTGELFF.

The chain uses TRBV5-8 and TRBJ2-1; possibly TRBD2 for D (5 bases). The CDR3 is made up of 17 amino acids. V was pared by 0 bases and J by 3 bases, with 16 bases between. Germline V gives CDR1 SGHTS, CDR2 YDEGEE. CDR3 region: CASSLEADALFYNEQFF. The CDR3 coding sequence is TGTGCCAGCAGCTTGGAAGCGGACGCGTTATTCTACAATGAGCAGTTCTTC.

This chain joins TRBV2 and TRBJ2-2; 9 bases fit TRBD1. This CDR3 contains 15 residues. Germline V gene data show CDR1 as SNHLY and CDR2 as FYNNEI. Losses at the gene ends were 4 bases for V and 5 bases for J; bases not matched to a gene: 5. CDR3: CASSGETGGTGELFF. For the CDR3, the DNA is TGTGCCAGCAGTGGGGAGACAGGGGGAACCGGGGAGCTGTTTTTT.

This chain joins TRBV6-5 and TRBJ2-2; D not certain. Germline assignment: CDR1 MNHEY and CDR2 SVGAGI. This CDR3 spans 13 amino acids. V lost 7 bases, J lost 5 bases, and 11 bases lay in between. DNA for the CDR3: TGTGCCAGCACGGGTCGTCAAACCGGGGAGCTGTTTTTT. Translated, it gives CASTGRQTGELFF.

The chain is built from TRBV6-5 and TRBJ1-1; 7 bases agree with TRBD1. This CDR3 spans 13 amino acids. V shed 6 bases, J shed 4 bases, and the junction held 5 bases outside the gene matches. CDR1 MNHEY and CDR2 SVGAGI come from the germline V gene. The CDR3 DNA reads TGTGCCAGCAGAACACAGGGGAGCACTGAAGCTTTCTTT. Translation gives CASRTQGSTEAFF.

The V call is TRBV2, the J call TRBJ2-7; 9 nucleotides align to TRBD1. Germline assignment: CDR1 SNHLY and CDR2 FYNNEI. The CDR3 covers 12 residues. Germline trimming cut 6 bases from V and 6 bases from J; bases unmatched to any gene: 3. The CDR3 region is CASRGQGSEQYF. DNA for the CDR3: TGTGCCAGCAGGGGACAGGGCTCCGAGCAGTACTTC.

The J gene is TRBJ2-7, the V gene TRBV4-1, with a tentative D call TRBD1 (5 bases). Germline CDR1 MGHRA, CDR2 YSYEKL. With 4 bases removed from V and 0 bases from J, the gap between germline ends came to 10 bases. The CDR3 totals 14 residues. The CDR3 sequence is CASSLGESSYEQYF. DNA for the CDR3: TGCGCCAGCAGCCTAGGGGAAAGCTCCTACGAGCAGTACTTC.

The gene calls are TRBV5-5 and TRBJ1-4, with D possibly matching TRBD1 (5 bases). In germline, CDR1 is SGHKS, CDR2 YYEKEE (reference sequence). The CDR3 has 16 amino acids. V was clipped by 0 bases and J by 3 bases, with 12 bases between them. DNA of the CDR3: TGTGCCAGCAGCTTGGACGTTTCGGGGGCTAATGAAAAACTGTTTTTT. Protein: CASSLDVSGANEKLFF.

V usage is TRBV19 and J usage is TRBJ2-7; 10 positions agree with TRBD2. Germline V gene sequence: CDR1 LNHDA, CDR2 SQIVND (reference sequence). Trimming at V came to 3 bases and at J to 2 bases, leaving 10 bases not matched to a gene. The CDR3 consists of 17 residues. CDR3 coding DNA: TGTGCCAGTAGTATTTCGACTAGCGGGTTTATTCCCTACGAGCAGTACTTC. As protein: CASSISTSGFIPYEQYF.

The genes are TRBV15 and TRBJ1-1; possibly TRBD1 for D (6 bases). Germline CDR1 and CDR2: LNHNV and YYDKDF (reference sequence). There are 15 residues in the CDR3. Trimming stripped 3 bases from V and 1 base from J, with 12 bases between. The CDR3 protein is CATSSANRANTEAFF. CDR3 sequence (DNA): TGTGCCACCAGCAGCGCAAACAGGGCGAACACTGAAGCTTTCTTT. Together with reference TRBV15 and TRBJ1-1, the CDR3 gives the full variable domain: DAMVIQNPRYQVTQFGKPVTLSCSQTLNHNVMYWYQQKSSQAPKLLFHYYDKDFNNEADTPDNFQSRRPNTSFCFLDIRSPGLGDTAMYLCATSSANRANTEAFFGQGTRLTVV.

The chain links TRBV18 to TRBJ1-1, with TRBD1 matching 8 bases. After removal of 6 bases from V and 11 bases from J, the junction contained 5 bases not matched to a gene. The CDR3 runs 11 residues. The germline V gene has CDR1 KGHSH and CDR2 LQKENI. This chain's CDR3 is CASSLGQGAFF. The CDR3 DNA is TGTGCCAGCTCTCTCGGACAGGGCGCTTTCTTT. Based on the CDR3 plus reference TRBV18 and TRBJ1-1, the full variable domain is NAGVMQNPRHLVRRRGQEARLRCSPMKGHSHVYWYRQLPEEGLKFMVYLQKENIIDESGMPKERFSAEFPKEGPSILRIQQVVRGDSAAYFCASSLGQGAFFGQGTRLTVV.

This clone was counted between two and nine times. The chain carries TRBV6-4 and TRBJ1-3, with 9 nucleotides matching TRBD1. J was trimmed by 4 bases and V by 3 bases; bases with no gene match: 4. This CDR3 contains 15 residues. The germline gives CDR1 MRHNA, CDR2 SNTAGT. The DNA of the CDR3 is TGTGCCAGCAGTGATGGACAGGGGACAGGAAACACCATATATTTT. The encoded protein is CASSDGQGTGNTIYF.

This clone was observed a handful of times. CDR3 amino acids: CASRLGGSTDTQYF. In nucleotides, the CDR3 is TGCGCCAGTCGTCTCGGGGGTAGCACAGATACGCAGTATTTT. V and J are TRBV4-3 and TRBJ2-3, with D tentatively TRBD2 (6 bases). CDR3 length: 14 residues. CDR1 and CDR2 from the germline V gene are LGHNA and YSLEER. V was cut by 9 bases and J by 0 bases, with 13 bases left in between.